This T cell receptor beta chain was captured by sequencing in a study of blood T cell repertoires in COVID-19. Study-level background: The United States, Italy and Spain supplied acute and convalescent COVID-19 samples. Nucleic acid was either cDNA or gDNA, and it came from T cells, B-cell-depleted T cells, or PBMCs.

In the study's own analysis: Estimation of nucleated cell counts was performed using reference gene primer amplification. Sequenced by immunoSEQ multiplex PCR; TCRdb stores in-frame clones only, minus some. The V and J calls and the clone size are those of that table, but D and trimming were determined from the DNA. Of around 230,000 clones in the sample, 85% to 90% are singletons; the top ten hold 4%. Cohorts were based on clinical histories the participants reported. CDR3 size: 15 residues. CDR1 and CDR2 (germline): SGHTA, FQGTGA. The V and J ends lost 2 bases and 4 bases respectively, with 14 bases between them.

J is TRBJ1-1 and V is TRBV7-3; tentatively, D is TRBD1 (6 bases). The origin of this receptor is a woman in her twenties or thirties with acute COVID-19. Sample: PBMCs or T cells enriched from blood (not recorded which). The DNA for the CDR3 is TGTGCCAGCAGCTTATCGCCAGGGGAGGGCACTGAAGCTTTCTTT. This translates into CASSLSPGEGTEAFF.